Following are 20 T cell receptor beta chains from one sample sequenced in a study of blood T cell repertoires in COVID-19. Only in-frame clones appear in the TCRdb table, and some are missing; sequencing was by immunoSEQ multiplex PCR. The sample consists of approximately 120,000 clones, around 81% of them appearing once. The sample was peripheral blood. These receptors all stem from a man aged 25 to 45 with COVID-19, enrolled during active disease.

The chain recombines TRBV5-6 with TRBJ2-7; 9 nucleotides agree with TRBD2. The CDR3 is 15 amino acids. CDR1 is SGHDT and CDR2 is YYEEEE in the germline V gene. V lost 0 bases and J lost 1; bases outside the gene matches: 2. DNA for the CDR3: TGTGCCAGCAGCTTGGGACTAGCGGATTCCTACGAGCAGTACTTC. This gives the protein CASSLGLADSYEQYF.

The chain employs TRBV9 and TRBJ2-3; a weak D match, TRBD2 (6 bases). Trimming took 7 bases from V and 5 from J, leaving 17 bases between them. Germline V gene sequence: CDR1 SGDLS, CDR2 YYNGEE. This CDR3 region has 14 residues. The CDR3 region is CASDNGGVGDTQYF. The CDR3, as DNA: TGTGCCAGCGATAATGGCGGGGTTGGAGATACGCAGTATTTT.

This sequence joins TRBV6-5 and TRBJ1-1; possibly TRBD1 for D (6 bases). Germline V lookup: CDR1 MNHEY, CDR2 SVGAGI. This CDR3 has 13 amino acids. V lost 6 bases and J 6 bases, leaving 14 bases between the germline ends. DNA of the CDR3: TGTGCCAGCAGCCCAGGGGTCAGGGCTGAAGCTTTCTTT. Its protein product is CASSPGVRAEAFF.

A few counts support this clone. The chain combines TRBV30 with TRBJ2-3, with 9 bases lining up with TRBD1. V lost 0 bases to trimming and J lost 4 bases; unmatched junction nucleotides: 11. The CDR3 sequence is 17 residues long. CDR1 is GTSNPN, CDR2 SVGIG, per germline (reference sequence). CDR3 sequence reads: CAWSVKGTGGSADTQYF. CDR3 coding DNA: TGTGCCTGGAGTGTAAAGGGAACAGGGGGCAGCGCAGATACGCAGTATTTT.

The rearrangement uses TRBV10-3 and TRBJ1-2; D unclear. This CDR3 has 13 amino acids. V gave up 7 bases and J gave up 2 bases, with 11 bases separating them. The germline V gene encodes CDR1 ENHRY and CDR2 SYGVKD. The CDR3, as DNA: TGTGCCATCACCAAAACTACCAACTATGGCTACACCTTC. Translating gives CAITKTTNYGYTF.

This chain joins TRBV11-3 and TRBJ1-2, with D possibly being TRBD1 (6 bases). The CDR3 sequence is 12 residues long. CDR1 is SGHNT and CDR2 is YENEEA in the germline V gene. Trimming cost V 3 bases and J 7 bases, with 9 bases left between them. The CDR3 is CASSFLDSGYTF. DNA of the CDR3: TGTGCCAGCAGCTTCCTGGACAGTGGCTACACCTTC. The full variable domain, with the rest looked up from reference TRBV11-3 and TRBJ1-2, is EAGVVQSPRYKIIEKKQPVAFWCNPISGHNTLYWYLQNLGQGPELLIRYENEEAVDDSQLPKDRFSAERLKGVDSTLKIQPAELGDSAVYLCASSFLDSGYTFGSGTRLTVV.

This chain links TRBV6-5 with TRBJ1-5, with D possibly being TRBD1 (5 bases). CDR1 and CDR2 (germline): MNHEY, SVGAGI. Trimming took off 7 bases at V and 3 bases at J, with 10 bases between the two ends. The CDR3 sequence is 13 residues long. CDR3 in amino acids: CASIGGFNQPQHF. The DNA of the CDR3 is TGTGCCAGCATTGGGGGGTTCAATCAGCCCCAGCATTTT.

In regard to this clone: The sample has other DNA sequences that encode this CDR3 too. The V gene is TRBV9, the J gene TRBJ2-2; 14 bases fit TRBD2. Germline assignment: CDR1 SGDLS and CDR2 YYNGEE. Unmatched junction bases numbered 1, after V lost 2 bases and J lost 4 bases. This CDR3 is 16 amino acids long. CDR3 nucleotide sequence: TGTGCCAGCAGCGTCGGGACTAGCGGGAGCACCGGGGAGCTGTTTTTT. Translation gives CASSVGTSGSTGELFF.

The V call is TRBV9, the J call TRBJ2-7; 9 nucleotides agree with TRBD1. Germline V gene data show CDR1 as SGDLS and CDR2 as YYNGEE. The CDR3 spans 14 residues. Trimming cost V 0 bases and J 6 bases; bases outside gene matches: 4. The CDR3 here is CASSVGQGVGEQYF. The CDR3 DNA is TGTGCCAGCAGCGTAGGACAGGGGGTGGGCGAGCAGTACTTC.

The CDR3 loop reads CASSMGTAGEETQYF. In DNA form, the CDR3 reads TGTGCCAGTAGTATGGGGACTGCGGGAGAGGAGACCCAGTACTTC. The chain joins TRBV19 to TRBJ2-5; 7 bases agree with TRBD2. J was trimmed by 5 bases and V by 3 bases; bases with no gene match: 9. Germline V gene lookup returns CDR1 LNHDA and CDR2 SQIVND (reference sequence). The CDR3 runs 15 residues.

This clone was found once. V is TRBV12-5 and J is TRBJ1-2; 8 bases are a match to TRBD1. There are 15 residues in the CDR3. The V segment lost 0 bases and the J segment 8 bases; nucleotides outside the gene matches: 8. CDR1 LGHNT and CDR2 FRNRAP come from the germline V gene. CDR3: CASGLVPDRGYGYTF. CDR3 nucleotide sequence: TGTGCTAGTGGTTTGGTACCCGACAGGGGTTACGGCTACACCTTC.

The genes are TRBV30 and TRBJ2-7, with TRBD1 identical over 7 bases. The CDR3 is made up of 12 amino acids. J lost 4 bases, V lost 7 bases, and 7 bases had no gene match. CDR1 is GTSNPN, CDR2 SVGIG, per germline (reference sequence). The CDR3 DNA follows: TGTGCCTCGCAGGACAGGCTTTACGAGCAGTACTTC. The encoded protein is CASQDRLYEQYF.

The chain employs TRBV5-1 and TRBJ2-1; D may be TRBD2 (6 bases). This CDR3 region has 13 residues. V was cut by 4 bases and J by 6 bases, with 11 bases left in between. The germline V gene encodes CDR1 SGHRS and CDR2 YFSETQ. This CDR3 is CASSQTEGNEQFF. CDR3 in DNA: TGCGCCAGCAGCCAGACGGAGGGCAATGAGCAGTTCTTC.

The chain couples TRBV27 to TRBJ2-2, with 7 nucleotides matching TRBD1. The CDR3 totals 15 residues. V was clipped by 5 bases and J by 8 bases; unmatched bases: 11. Germline V gene lookup returns CDR1 MNHEY and CDR2 SMNVEV (reference sequence). CDR3 sequence (DNA): TGTGCCAGCAGTCCCCGGAGACAGGGTTTAGGGGAGCTGTTTTTT. Encoded protein: CASSPRRQGLGELFF.

V gene TRBV10-3 combines with J gene TRBJ2-5, with TRBD2 matching 7 bases. This CDR3 spans 17 amino acids. CDR1 and CDR2 from the germline V gene are ENHRY and SYGVKD. V trimming: 0 bases; J trimming: 1 base; junction bases outside the gene matches: 8. Written as DNA, the CDR3 is TGTGCCATCAGTGAGTCGCTAGTAGCGGGCTTCCAAGAGACCCAGTACTTC. Translating gives CAISESLVAGFQETQYF.

The chain combines TRBV24-1 with TRBJ2-1, with TRBD2 matching 7 bases. V lost 4 bases, J lost 10 bases, and 9 bases stayed unmatched. There are 14 residues in the CDR3. The V gene's germline CDR1 is KGHDR and CDR2 SFDVKD. CDR3 protein: CATSEGGTAREQFF. The DNA for the CDR3 is TGTGCCACCAGTGAGGGGGGGACTGCCAGGGAGCAGTTCTTC.

V and J are TRBV2 and TRBJ1-1; no definite D call. Deletions cut 8 bases from V and 1 base from J, with 11 bases between. Per the germline V gene, CDR1 is SNHLY and CDR2 is FYNNEI. This CDR3 has 13 amino acids. CDR3 bases: TGTGCCAGCGGGCGGGAGGGGAACACTGAAGCTTTCTTT. It translates to CASGREGNTEAFF.

The V and J genes are TRBV30 and TRBJ1-1, with 8 bases matching TRBD1. The CDR3 extends over 14 amino acids. With V trimmed by 2 bases and J by 8 bases, 10 bases remained unmatched. Germline assignment: CDR1 GTSNPN and CDR2 SVGIG (reference sequence). In nucleotides, the CDR3 is TGTGCCTGGAGTATTACAGGGGGGTCATCGGAAGCTTTCTTT. It is translated as CAWSITGGSSEAFF.

The CDR3 region is CASRTTGRGLYSPLHF. In nucleotides, the CDR3 is TGTGCCAGCAGGACGACAGGGAGAGGTTTATATTCACCCCTCCACTTT. This chain connects TRBV6-6 to TRBJ1-6; 7 nucleotides line up with TRBD1. Germline CDR1 reads MNHNY; CDR2 reads SVGAGI (reference sequence). V was pared by 6 bases and J by 8 bases, with 13 bases of the junction left unmatched. The CDR3 is made up of 16 amino acids.

J is TRBJ1-4 and V is TRBV3-1 (or the pseudogene TRBV3-2); D is perhaps TRBD1 (6 bases). The germline V gene encodes CDR1 LGHDT and CDR2 YNNKEL (reference sequence). V lost 3 bases to trimming and J lost 8 bases, with 22 bases between them. CDR3 length equals 17 residues. CDR3 nucleotide sequence: TGTGCCAGCAGCCAGACTGCGAAGGGGGTAATGGGGGAAAAACTGTTTTTT. Translated: CASSQTAKGVMGEKLFF.